The following is a T cell receptor beta chain sequence with its context. Its antigen is as yet unknown. A read error is possible here, since a much larger clone lies one base away. These data belong to a study of T cells in Graves' hyperthyroidism and ophthalmopathy. Study conclusions and caveats: Ophthalmopathy got predicted by the model a median around six months before its onset. From stable hyperthyroidism, ophthalmopathy was set apart by a 13 V-J model.

V lost 3 bases to trimming and J lost 3 bases, with 11 bases between them. Per germline, CDR1 DFQATT and CDR2 SNEGSKA (reference sequence). CDR3 size: 13 residues. Regions amplified from RNA transcripts were the TCR beta CDR3 regions. First-round RT-PCR of the TCR CDR3 relied on the HTBI primer set. In TCRdb, the multiplex PCR reads were re-called with MiXCR into one record per CDR3 protein. The data hold approximately 700,000 distinct CDR3 sequences, with approximately 42% observed a single time. The chain recombines TRBV20-1 with TRBJ1-1; D is unresolved. What was sequenced was peripheral blood or thyroid tissue (not recorded which). This sequence originates from an adult man with Graves' disease, either hyperthyroidism or ophthalmopathy (not recorded which). As DNA, the CDR3 is TGCAGTGCTAGTGGAGCGCGGGACACTGAAGCTTTCTTT. It codes for CSASGARDTEAFF.